Below, 7 T cell receptor beta chains from the same sample are listed, as sequenced in a study of blood T cell repertoires in COVID-19. Measured with immunoSEQ multiplex PCR; TCRdb has only the in-frame clones, and not every one. The data show roughly 100,000 clones, about 89% seen once. The sample consisted of peripheral blood. The source is a woman aged 55 to 70 with acute or convalescent COVID-19.

The rearrangement uses TRBV18 and TRBJ2-1; the D is unclear. This CDR3 is 15 amino acids long. Germline V gene sequence: CDR1 KGHSH, CDR2 LQKENI. V was shortened by 0 bases and J by 0 bases, with 6 bases between the two germline ends. The CDR3 DNA sequence: TGTGCCAGCTCACCACCGGCTAGCTCCTACAATGAGCAGTTCTTC. Residues: CASSPPASSYNEQFF. Complete variable domain (other parts from reference TRBV18 and TRBJ2-1): NAGVMQNPRHLVRRRGQEARLRCSPMKGHSHVYWYRQLPEEGLKFMVYLQKENIIDESGMPKERFSAEFPKEGPSILRIQQVVRGDSAAYFCASSPPASSYNEQFFGPGTRLTVL.

The V and J genes are TRBV29-1 and TRBJ2-1, with TRBD1 matching over 8 bases. V was pared by 8 bases and J by 2 bases, with 5 bases of the junction left unmatched. CDR1 is SQVTM, CDR2 ANQGSEA, per germline. The length of the CDR3 is 13 residues. CDR3 residues: CSTDRGTYNEQFF. CDR3 sequence (DNA): TGCAGCACAGACAGGGGAACCTACAATGAGCAGTTCTTC.

The chain recombines TRBV5-4 with TRBJ1-2, with a possible D match to TRBD1 (6 bases). Germline V gene lookup returns CDR1 SGHNT and CDR2 YYREEE (reference sequence). V was shortened by 6 bases and J by 0 bases, with 12 bases between the two germline ends. The CDR3 covers 14 residues. The CDR3 region is CASTLRTANYGYTF. CDR3 DNA sequence: TGTGCCAGCACCCTTAGGACAGCTAACTATGGCTACACCTTC.

This clone has only one observation. The genes are TRBV3-1 (or the pseudogene TRBV3-2) and TRBJ2-7; D call uncertain. The CDR3 loop spans 13 amino acids. CDR1 LGHDT and CDR2 YNNKEL come from the germline V gene (reference sequence). Trimming took off 11 bases at V and 2 bases at J, with 16 bases between the two ends. Written as DNA, the CDR3 is TGTGCCCCGGCGAATACAGCTACCTACGAGCAGTACGTC. Translated: CAPANTATYEQYV.

The chain has TRBV7-3 and TRBJ2-1; TRBD2 is a possible D gene (6 bases). Germline CDR1 is SGHTA and CDR2 is FQGTGA. Trimming stripped 1 base from V and 1 base from J, with 8 bases between. The CDR3 runs to 15 residues. CDR3: CASSLSGNSYNEQFF. In DNA form, the CDR3 reads TGTGCCAGCAGCTTAAGCGGGAATTCCTACAATGAGCAGTTCTTC.

This clone was picked up a small number of times. This chain joins TRBV28 and TRBJ1-1; D is possibly TRBD1 (5 bases). Per germline, CDR1 MDHEN and CDR2 SYDVKM. V lost 6 bases, J lost 1 base, and 15 bases lay in between. The CDR3 has 15 residues. The CDR3 sequence: CASRRGDLPNTEAFF. Written as DNA, the CDR3 is TGTGCCAGCAGGCGCGGGGACTTACCGAACACTGAAGCTTTCTTT.

This chain joins TRBV24-1 and TRBJ1-2, with D tentatively TRBD1 (6 bases). CDR1 and CDR2 (germline): KGHDR, SFDVKD. The length of the CDR3 is 14 residues. V lost 6 bases and J lost 7, with 17 bases in between. The CDR3 protein is CATSFGGGASGYTF. CDR3 nucleotide sequence: TGTGCCACCAGTTTTGGAGGGGGGGCTAGTGGCTACACCTTC.